Each of the 9 T cell receptor beta chains below was sequenced from the same sample in a study of beta chain features in type 1 diabetes. Expressed TCRB transcripts got sequenced, as all isolated RNA was reverse transcribed. Repertoires were generated with immunoSEQ multiplex PCR, while TCRdb's copy carries only in-frame clones and drops some. The table records 300,000 to 450,000 clones, about 12% of them present only once. Sequences were obtained from naive CD4+ T cells from blood. The receptors come from a man between 18 and 29 years old in good health.

The rearrangement uses TRBV18 and TRBJ2-1, with a possible D match to TRBD1 (6 bases). Germline V gene lookup returns CDR1 KGHSH and CDR2 LQKENI. V lost 3 bases, J lost 4 bases, and 10 bases lay in between. The CDR3 runs 14 residues. In DNA form, the CDR3 reads TGTGCCAGCTCACCCCCGACAGGATACAATGAGCAGTTCTTC. Protein sequence: CASSPPTGYNEQFF.

V usage is TRBV28 and J usage is TRBJ1-2; 12 nucleotides align to TRBD1. V trimming: 6 bases; J trimming: 10 bases; junction bases outside the gene matches: 6. Germline-derived CDR1 and CDR2 are MDHEN and SYDVKM. The CDR3 is 13 amino acids. CDR3 nucleotide sequence: TGTGCCAGCAGGCCGCCGGGACAGGGGGCCTACACCTTC. Its protein is CASRPPGQGAYTF.

This clone was seen a handful of times. The V call is TRBV14, the J call TRBJ1-2, with 9 positions matching TRBD1. V shed 0 bases, J shed 6 bases, and the junction held 11 bases outside the gene matches. The CDR3 length is 17 residues. CDR1 is SGHDN, CDR2 FVKESK, per germline. For the CDR3, the DNA is TGTGCCAGCAGCCAAGATTGGGGACAGGGATACCGGCATGGCTACACCTTC. This encodes CASSQDWGQGYRHGYTF.

This clone turned up a few times. The V call is TRBV25-1, the J call TRBJ2-3; 9 bases map to TRBD1. Germline values: CDR1 MGHDK, CDR2 SYGVNS. The V gene end was trimmed by 6 bases and the J gene end by 4 bases; junction bases not matched to a gene: 5. The CDR3 runs 14 residues. The CDR3 reads CASRRTGEADTQYF. The DNA for the CDR3 is TGTGCCAGCAGAAGGACAGGGGAGGCAGATACGCAGTATTTT.

V is TRBV5-5 and J is TRBJ2-7; D is unresolved. The germline V gene encodes CDR1 SGHKS and CDR2 YYEKEE (reference sequence). The CDR3 totals 13 residues. V lost 5 bases and J lost 2, with 11 bases in between. The DNA of the CDR3 is TGTGCCAGCAGGCATTCCTCTACCTACGAGCAGTACTTC. This gives the protein CASRHSSTYEQYF.

This clone was detected only a few times. This sequence joins TRBV7-2 and TRBJ2-3; 8 positions match TRBD2. This CDR3 spans 13 amino acids. Germline CDR1 is SGHTA and CDR2 is FQGNSA. J was trimmed by 6 bases and V by 3 bases; bases with no gene match: 2. The CDR3 nucleotides read TGTGCCAGCAGCTTCGCGGGGGGTGATACGCAGTATTTT. Translation: CASSFAGGDTQYF. The full variable domain, with the rest looked up from reference TRBV7-2 and TRBJ2-3, is GAGVSQSPSNKVTEKGKDVELRCDPISGHTALYWYRQSLGQGLEFLIYFQGNSAPDKSGLPSDRFSAERTGGSVSTLTIQRTQQEDSAVYLCASSFAGGDTQYFGPGTRLTVL.

This clone occurred a few times. V gene TRBV28 combines with J gene TRBJ2-3; 10 bases fit TRBD2. Germline values: CDR1 MDHEN, CDR2 SYDVKM. This CDR3 region has 15 residues. J was trimmed by 3 bases and V by 10 bases; bases with no gene match: 10. This CDR3 reads CATKGEAGGTDTQYF. The CDR3 region has the DNA TGTGCCACGAAGGGAGAAGCGGGAGGGACAGATACGCAGTATTTT.

A few counts support this clone. The V call is TRBV11-2, the J call TRBJ2-1, with 9 bases fitting TRBD2. The J segment lost 3 bases and the V segment lost 5 bases, leaving 5 bases of the junction unmatched. The CDR3 spans 15 residues. The germline V gene has CDR1 SGHAT and CDR2 FQNNGV. The CDR3 DNA reads as TGTGCCAGCAGCAAACTAGCGGGCCTCTACAATGAGCAGTTCTTC. As protein: CASSKLAGLYNEQFF.

This clone was counted between two and nine times. The gene calls are TRBV7-2 and TRBJ2-3; 11 positions agree with TRBD2. The CDR3 totals 16 residues. The V gene end was trimmed by 3 bases and the J gene end by 2 bases; junction bases not matched to a gene: 4. Germline-derived CDR1 and CDR2 are SGHTA and FQGNSA. CDR3 in amino acids: CASSFTSGGVTDTQYF. The CDR3 coding sequence is TGTGCCAGCAGCTTTACTAGCGGGGGAGTCACAGATACGCAGTATTTT.